This T cell receptor (beta chain) was sequenced for a study of CD4 T cell repertoires in COVID-19. Study-wide points: SARS-CoV and/or HKU1 spike cultures shared between roughly 6.5 and 28% of SARS-CoV-2 clonotypes. Suggested intraclonal diversification: top SARS-CoV-2-reactive clonotypes appeared in two or three memory subsets.

Stimulation with autologous monocytes and recombinant SARS-CoV-2 spike or nucleoprotein produced proliferating antigen-reactive T cell lines. Note on this clone: Its cognate antigen is unknown.

Here immunoSEQ multiplex PCR was the method, and the copy in TCRdb shows in-frame clones only, minus some. The sample carries about 650 clones, approximately 23% recorded once. The CDR3 spans 14 residues. The germline V gene encodes CDR1 SEHNR and CDR2 FQNEAQ (reference sequence). V was cut by 5 bases and J by 2 bases, with 10 bases left in between. Sequencing was performed on central memory CD4+ T cells, cultured in vitro, taken after recovery from COVID-19. V and J are TRBV7-9 and TRBJ1-5; perhaps TRBD1 as D (5 bases). The source of this sequence is a human donor who had COVID-19. The CDR3 protein is CASSPGGGNQPQHF. The CDR3 region has the DNA TGTGCCAGCAGCCCAGGAGGGGGCAATCAGCCCCAGCATTTT.